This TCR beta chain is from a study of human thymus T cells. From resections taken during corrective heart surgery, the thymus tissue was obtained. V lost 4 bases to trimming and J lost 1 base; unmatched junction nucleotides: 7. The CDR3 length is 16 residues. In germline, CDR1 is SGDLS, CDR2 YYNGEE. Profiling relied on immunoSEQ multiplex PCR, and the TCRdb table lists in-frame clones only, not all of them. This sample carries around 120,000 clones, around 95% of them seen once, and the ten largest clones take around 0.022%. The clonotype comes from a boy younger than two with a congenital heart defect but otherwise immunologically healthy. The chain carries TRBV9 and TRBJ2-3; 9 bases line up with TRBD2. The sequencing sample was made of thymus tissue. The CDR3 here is CASSPGASGGTDTQYF. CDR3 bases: TGTGCCAGCAGCCCCGGCGCTAGCGGGGGCACAGATACGCAGTATTTT.